This T cell receptor (beta chain) was captured in a study of cytomegalovirus exposure and HLA in healthy donors. At the level of the study: Sequencing of some 190 million T cells in an earlier analysis found 100 million or so unique TCR beta sequences. Findings and caveats of the study: The authors enumerated 150 to 200 TCR beta chains as linked to cytomegalovirus. CMV serostatus alone was available as immune exposure information.

13 Jbeta primers and 60 Vbeta primers were used for the PCR. Original handling: Among the unique TCR beta chains that a later analysis counted, about 85 million in all, about 12 million were shared. Produced via immunoSEQ multiplex PCR; TCRdb's table is partial and in-frame only. From that table come the V and J calls and clone size; the DNA was used to work out D and trimming. The listing contains some 80,000 clones. Turning to this clone: The antigen is not known.

The sequencing input was PBMCs. This sequence was found in a woman in her twenties or thirties in good health and CMV-seronegative.

The DNA of the CDR3 is TGTGCCAGTAGTATAGACGGGGGGAACACTGAAGCTTTCTTT. It encodes CASSIDGGNTEAFF. The rearrangement links TRBV19 to TRBJ1-1; TRBD1 might be the D (5 bases). The V end was cut by 0 bases, the J end by 1 base, with 6 bases between. The germline CDR1 and CDR2 sequences are LNHDA and SQIVND (reference sequence). The CDR3 has 14 residues.